These 16 T cell receptor beta chains originate from one sample sequenced in a study of blood T cell repertoires in COVID-19. The repertoire was sequenced with immunoSEQ multiplex PCR; TCRdb's copy has only in-frame clones and lacks some. This sample carries more than 75,000 clones, 75% to 85% of them seen once, and the ten largest clones take just under 25%. The sample comprised peripheral blood. The receptors here all came from a man aged 60 to 69 with acute or convalescent COVID-19.

V and J are TRBV3-1 (or the pseudogene TRBV3-2) and TRBJ2-3, with D perhaps TRBD2 (5 bases). Trimming removed 4 bases from V and 6 bases from J, with 11 bases in between. This CDR3 contains 13 residues. Germline V gene sequence: CDR1 LGHDT, CDR2 YNNKEL (reference sequence). CDR3 sequence (DNA): TGTGCCAGCAGCCCGGAGGTAATGGATACGCAGTATTTT. Translated: CASSPEVMDTQYF.

This clone came up a few times. The V and J genes are TRBV30 and TRBJ1-5, with no clear D. The CDR3 runs to 12 residues. V was cut by 2 bases and J by 6 bases, with 8 bases left in between. Germline loops: CDR1 GTSNPN, CDR2 SVGIG (reference sequence). The DNA of the CDR3 is TGTGCCTGGAGTCGGTTCGGTCAGCCCCAGCATTTT. Translation: CAWSRFGQPQHF.

The gene calls are TRBV7-9 and TRBJ2-5, with TRBD1 identical over 7 bases. With 0 bases clipped from V and 2 bases from J, the junction kept 9 bases outside the gene matches. CDR3 length: 17 residues. Germline CDR1 SEHNR, CDR2 FQNEAQ (reference sequence). CDR3 DNA: TGTGCCAGCAGCTTAGCTTGGGACAGCATGAATCAAGAGACCCAGTACTTC. This gives the protein CASSLAWDSMNQETQYF.

This chain uses TRBV19 with TRBJ1-2, with D possibly matching TRBD1 (6 bases). Trimming removed 6 bases from V and 5 bases from J, with 16 bases in between. The CDR3 contains 14 residues. The germline CDR1 and CDR2 sequences are LNHDA and SQIVND (reference sequence). CDR3: CASSLTTGPYGYTF. The CDR3 coding sequence is TGTGCCAGTAGCCTTACGACAGGACCTTATGGCTACACCTTC.

The rearrangement joins TRBV4-2 to TRBJ1-6, with 7 bases fitting TRBD1. Germline loops: CDR1 LGHNA, CDR2 YNFKEQ. The J segment lost 8 bases and the V segment lost 3 bases, leaving 7 bases of the junction unmatched. This CDR3 has 15 amino acids. In DNA, the CDR3 is TGTGCCAGCAGCCAGGTGACAGGGAAGGATTCACCCCTCCACTTT. Its protein is CASSQVTGKDSPLHF.

The chain joins TRBV29-1 to TRBJ1-2; D ambiguous. V lost 4 bases and J 1 base, leaving 13 bases between the germline ends. The CDR3 loop spans 14 amino acids. From germline, CDR1 is SQVTM and CDR2 ANQGSEA. CDR3: CSVVAETINYGYTF. CDR3 bases: TGCAGCGTTGTAGCAGAGACGATTAACTATGGCTACACCTTC.

V gene TRBV10-3 combines with J gene TRBJ2-3; TRBD1 matches 9 bases. Germline CDR1 and CDR2: ENHRY and SYGVKD. Trimming took 4 bases from V and 2 from J; bases not matched to a gene: 10. The CDR3 covers 17 residues. The CDR3 sequence is CAISGVPGQGSTDTQYF. For the CDR3, the DNA is TGTGCCATCAGTGGGGTACCGGGACAGGGATCCACAGATACGCAGTATTTT.

The chain recombines TRBV18 with TRBJ2-2; 7 bases fit TRBD2. The CDR3 has 18 residues. Germline CDR1 and CDR2: KGHSH and LQKENI. The junction had 15 bases not matched to a gene; V was cut back by 6 bases and J by 2 bases. The CDR3 protein is CASSPRTRTAINTGELFF. The DNA for the CDR3 is TGTGCCAGCTCGCCAAGGACTAGGACCGCCATCAACACCGGGGAGCTGTTTTTT.

This rearrangement joins TRBV7-6 to TRBJ1-1; D unclear. This CDR3 is 15 amino acids long. With 0 bases removed from V and 5 bases from J, the gap between germline ends came to 13 bases. The germline V gene has CDR1 SGHVS and CDR2 FNYEAQ. CDR3 sequence: CASSLAIADMTEAFF. DNA of the CDR3: TGTGCCAGCAGCTTAGCAATCGCAGACATGACTGAAGCTTTCTTT.

The chain is built from TRBV7-2 and TRBJ1-1; D call uncertain. This CDR3 region has 13 residues. Germline V gene sequence: CDR1 SGHTA, CDR2 FQGNSA. V shed 3 bases and J shed 5 bases, with 10 bases lying between them. CDR3 sequence: CASSLSGRTEAFF. The DNA of the CDR3 is TGTGCCAGCAGCTTGTCAGGAAGAACTGAAGCTTTCTTT.

The chain couples TRBV6-2 or TRBV6-3 to TRBJ1-1; possible D gene TRBD1, 6 bases. Germline V CDR1 and CDR2: MNHEY, SVGEGT. Trimming took 2 bases from V and 0 from J, leaving 22 bases between them. This CDR3 region has 19 residues. The CDR3 is CASSYPVAPNRDMNTEAFF. For the CDR3, the DNA is TGTGCCAGCAGTTACCCCGTGGCGCCTAACAGGGACATGAACACTGAAGCTTTCTTT.

The chain couples TRBV5-1 to TRBJ1-1; 10 bases map to TRBD1. The CDR3 has 14 amino acids. Unmatched junction bases numbered 4, after V lost 4 bases and J lost 4 bases. Germline V gives CDR1 SGHRS, CDR2 YFSETQ. CDR3 DNA: TGCGCCAGCAGCCACGGGACAGGGGCCACTGAAGCTTTCTTT. This encodes CASSHGTGATEAFF.

The chain has TRBV5-8 and TRBJ1-1, with D uncertain. The CDR3 consists of 15 residues. The germline CDR1 and CDR2 sequences are SGHTS and YDEGEE. The ends were cut back, 2 bases at V and 2 bases at J, with 13 bases in the middle. The CDR3 region is CASSFIGQENTEAFF. DNA of the CDR3: TGTGCCAGCAGCTTTATCGGTCAGGAAAACACTGAAGCTTTCTTT. The variable domain in full, completed from reference TRBV5-8 and TRBJ1-1, reads EAGVTQSPTHLIKTRGQQATLRCSPISGHTSVYWYQQALGLGLQFLLWYDEGEERNRGNFPPRFSGRQFPNYSSELNVNALELEDSALYLCASSFIGQENTEAFFGQGTRLTVV.

A single count supports this clone. The chain uses TRBV9 and TRBJ1-6; a weak D match, TRBD1 (6 bases). Deletions cut 4 bases from V and 9 bases from J, with 14 bases between. There are 14 residues in the CDR3. Germline V lookup: CDR1 SGDLS, CDR2 YYNGEE. The CDR3 here is CASSRLDSASPLHF. In nucleotides, the CDR3 is TGTGCCAGCAGCCGTCTGGACAGCGCTTCACCCCTCCACTTT.

The J gene is TRBJ2-2, the V gene TRBV7-6; D is possibly TRBD1 (6 bases). Germline assignment: CDR1 SGHVS and CDR2 FNYEAQ. The CDR3 is 16 residues long. V was shortened by 2 bases and J by 7 bases, with 17 bases between the two germline ends. The CDR3 spells CASSLWGPRQGGELFF. The CDR3 region has the DNA TGTGCCAGCAGCTTATGGGGGCCAAGGCAGGGCGGGGAGCTGTTTTTT.

The chain uses TRBV28 and TRBJ2-5; D remains ambiguous. The V gene's germline CDR1 is MDHEN and CDR2 SYDVKM. V was cut by 10 bases and J by 5 bases, with 11 bases left in between. The CDR3 loop spans 11 amino acids. DNA of the CDR3: TGTGCCACCGACTGGCGGGAGACCCAGTACTTC. Translation gives CATDWRETQYF.